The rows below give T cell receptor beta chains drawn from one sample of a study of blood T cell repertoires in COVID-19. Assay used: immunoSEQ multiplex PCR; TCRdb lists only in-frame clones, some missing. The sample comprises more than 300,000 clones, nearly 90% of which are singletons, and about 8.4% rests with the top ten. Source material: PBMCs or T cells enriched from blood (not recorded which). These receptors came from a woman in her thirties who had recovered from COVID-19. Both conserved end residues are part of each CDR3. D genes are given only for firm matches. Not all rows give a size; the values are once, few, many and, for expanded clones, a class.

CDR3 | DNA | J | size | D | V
CASSIRTGDSGANVLTF | TGTGCCAGCAGTATCCGGACAGGGGACTCTGGGGCCAACGTCCTGACTTTC | TRBJ2-6 | NA | TRBD1 | TRBV27
CASSLNGTSGSKEYPGELFF | TGTGCCAGCAGTCTCAACGGGACTAGCGGGAGTAAGGAGTATCCCGGGGAGCTGTTTTTT | TRBJ2-2 | NA | TRBD2 | TRBV27
CASSLITGGGYGYTF | TGTGCCAGCAGTTTGATCACAGGGGGTGGCTATGGCTACACCTTC | TRBJ1-2 | NA | TRBD1 | TRBV6-5
CASSLEVGDNNSPLHF | TGCGCCAGCAGCTTGGAAGTAGGGGATAATAATTCACCCCTCCACTTT | TRBJ1-6 | NA | NA | TRBV5-1
CASSYGLAGFDTQYF | TGTGCCAGCAGTTACGGACTAGCGGGCTTTGATACGCAGTATTTT | TRBJ2-3 | NA | TRBD2 | TRBV2
CASSPDRGAGGFQGLNEQFF | TGCGCCAGCAGCCCGGACAGGGGAGCGGGAGGCTTTCAAGGGTTAAATGAGCAGTTCTTC | TRBJ2-1 | NA | NA | TRBV5-1
CASSQDTSGIRHEQYF | TGCGCCAGCAGCCAAGACACTAGCGGGATCCGCCACGAGCAGTACTTC | TRBJ2-7 | NA | TRBD2 | TRBV4-1
CASRGGLAGYTF | TGTGCCAGCAGGGGGGGTTTGGCTGGCTACACCTTC | TRBJ1-2 | NA | NA | TRBV6-4
CASKVEAGVAEQYF | TGTGCCAGCAAGGTGGAAGCGGGAGTGGCCGAGCAGTACTTC | TRBJ2-7 | NA | TRBD2 | TRBV2
CASSQGGQGVYEQYF | TGCGCCAGCAGCCAAGGAGGACAGGGCGTCTACGAGCAGTACTTC | TRBJ2-7 | few | TRBD1 | TRBV4-3
CASSPPGEKLFF | TGTGCCAGCAGCCCACCCGGTGAAAAACTGTTTTTT | TRBJ1-4 | NA | NA | TRBV3-1/TRBV3-2
CASSWDRRSFNYGYTF | TGTGCCAGCAGCTGGGACAGACGAAGTTTTAACTATGGCTACACCTTC | TRBJ1-2 | NA | TRBD1 | TRBV7-9
CASSVLDRVGETQYF | TGTGCCAGCAGCGTCCTAGACAGGGTGGGAGAGACCCAGTACTTC | TRBJ2-5 | NA | TRBD1 | TRBV9
CASSDRDRDFGYTF | TGTGCCAGCAGTGACCGGGACAGGGATTTCGGCTACACCTTC | TRBJ1-2 | NA | TRBD1 | TRBV6-1
CASSRFGTGGVSNQPQHF | TGTGCCAGCAGTCGTTTCGGGACAGGGGGCGTTAGCAATCAGCCCCAGCATTTT | TRBJ1-5 | few | TRBD1 | TRBV2
CASSFLRTGNSRNEQYF | TGTGCCAGCAGCTTTCTTAGGACAGGGAATTCGAGGAACGAGCAGTACTTC | TRBJ2-7 | NA | TRBD1 | TRBV7-9
CASTHRGSSYEQYF | TGTGCCAGCACCCACAGGGGGTCCTCCTACGAGCAGTACTTC | TRBJ2-7 | NA | TRBD1 | TRBV6-6
CASSDHGQGGTEAFF | TGCGCCAGCAGTGACCACGGACAGGGAGGCACTGAAGCTTTCTTT | TRBJ1-1 | NA | TRBD1 | TRBV10-1
CASSSTRNNNEQFF | TGTGCCAGCAGCTCTACTAGGAACAACAATGAGCAGTTCTTC | TRBJ2-1 | few | NA | TRBV7-2
CASSVAGTSGSSEQFF | TGTGCCAGCAGTGTCGCGGGGACTAGCGGGAGTAGTGAGCAGTTCTTC | TRBJ2-1 | NA | TRBD2 | TRBV6-4
CASSFDRTVEAFF | TGTGCCAGCAGTTTCGATAGGACAGTCGAAGCTTTCTTT | TRBJ1-1 | NA | NA | TRBV12-3/TRBV12-4
CASSYVGLGNNEQFF | TGTGCCAGCAGTTATGTGGGACTAGGGAATAATGAGCAGTTCTTC | TRBJ2-1 | NA | TRBD2 | TRBV27
CASSLDGDRVNGYTF | TGTGCCAGCAGCTTAGATGGGGACAGGGTGAATGGCTACACCTTC | TRBJ1-2 | NA | TRBD1 | TRBV7-9
CASSSGQGNAGELFF | TGTGCCAGCAGCTCGGGACAGGGGAACGCCGGGGAGCTGTTTTTT | TRBJ2-2 | NA | TRBD1 | TRBV7-2
CASSLGGAVGYGYTF | TGTGCCAGCAGCTTAGGGGGGGCGGTCGGCTATGGCTACACCTTC | TRBJ1-2 | NA | NA | TRBV13
CATTGTSGRAPDEQFF | TGTGCCACCACCGGGACTAGCGGGAGGGCCCCCGATGAGCAGTTCTTC | TRBJ2-1 | NA | TRBD2 | TRBV28
CASSFGRATDTQYF | TGTGCCAGCAGCTTTGGGCGGGCCACAGATACGCAGTATTTT | TRBJ2-3 | NA | NA | TRBV5-5
CASAANTGELFF | TGTGCCAGCGCAGCGAACACCGGGGAGCTGTTTTTT | TRBJ2-2 | NA | NA | TRBV28
CASRRAGGLTDTQYF | TGCGCCAGCAGGAGAGCGGGAGGCCTCACAGATACGCAGTATTTT | TRBJ2-3 | once | TRBD2 | TRBV5-1
CASSHKHGSPLHF | TGTGCCAGCAGCCACAAACACGGGTCACCCCTCCACTTT | TRBJ1-6 | NA | NA | TRBV3-1/TRBV3-2
CASSLDREGYTF | TGCGCCAGCAGCTTAGACAGGGAAGGCTACACCTTC | TRBJ1-2 | NA | TRBD1 | TRBV5-1
CASSTTGTPTGELFF | TGTGCCAGCAGTACCACCGGGACACCTACCGGGGAGCTGTTTTTT | TRBJ2-2 | NA | NA | TRBV28
CASSLGLATANTGELFF | TGTGCCAGCAGCTTAGGTCTAGCGACCGCGAACACCGGGGAGCTGTTTTTT | TRBJ2-2 | NA | NA | TRBV7-6
CASSRGTSGAYNEQFF | TGTGCCAGCAGTCGAGGGACTAGCGGGGCCTACAATGAGCAGTTCTTC | TRBJ2-1 | NA | TRBD2 | TRBV5-4
CASSSNRDRGPRNTIYF | TGTGCCAGCAGCTCCAACCGGGACAGGGGGCCTCGAAACACCATATATTTT | TRBJ1-3 | NA | TRBD1 | TRBV7-9
CASRDDRAGQYF | TGTGCCAGCAGGGATGACAGGGCTGGGCAGTACTTC | TRBJ2-7 | NA | TRBD1 | TRBV2
CASSLGQRRPRDEKLFF | TGTGCCAGCAGCTTAGGGCAAAGGAGACCGAGGGATGAAAAACTGTTTTTT | TRBJ1-4 | NA | NA | TRBV7-9
CASKGEGRPQHF | TGTGCCAGCAAGGGAGAGGGCCGGCCCCAGCATTTT | TRBJ1-5 | NA | NA | TRBV6-5
CSTIDRSSGNTIYF | TGCAGCACGATCGACAGGAGCTCTGGAAACACCATATATTTT | TRBJ1-3 | NA | NA | TRBV29-1
CSAFYQETQYF | TGCAGTGCTTTTTATCAAGAGACCCAGTACTTC | TRBJ2-5 | once | NA | TRBV20-1
CAWRIAGGPPYGYTF | TGTGCCTGGAGGATCGCAGGGGGCCCCCCCTATGGCTACACCTTC | TRBJ1-2 | NA | TRBD1 | TRBV30
CASSLMGGLAGGYNEQFF | TGTGCCAGCAGCTTAATGGGCGGACTAGCGGGAGGGTACAATGAGCAGTTCTTC | TRBJ2-1 | NA | TRBD2 | TRBV7-2
CASSAFLTTGGTEAFF | TGTGCCAGCAGTGCATTTCTTACTACAGGGGGCACTGAAGCTTTCTTT | TRBJ1-1 | NA | TRBD1 | TRBV6-1
CASGTGGTSTDTQYF | TGTGCCAGCGGGACAGGGGGCACCTCCACAGATACGCAGTATTTT | TRBJ2-3 | NA | TRBD1 | TRBV7-2
CASSLYLGRRTEAFF | TGTGCCAGCAGTCTCTATTTGGGGCGACGTACTGAAGCTTTCTTT | TRBJ1-1 | NA | NA | TRBV28
CASSLAPVGPGELFF | TGTGCCAGCAGCTTAGCGCCCGTGGGGCCCGGGGAGCTGTTTTTT | TRBJ2-2 | NA | NA | TRBV7-2